The 25 T cell receptor beta chains given below trace back to one sample, sequenced in a study of Tregs in tolerant kidney transplant recipients. This table comes from immunoSEQ multiplex PCR, and its TCRdb copy is limited to in-frame clones, with some not included. The sample shows more than 60,000 clones, 98% of them seen only once. The material was CD4+ T cells from blood, obtained before the transplant. These receptor sequences come from a human donor who received a combined kidney and bone marrow transplant.

The gene calls are TRBV5-6 and TRBJ2-3; 7 bases align to TRBD2. V lost 0 bases and J lost 5; bases outside the gene matches: 6. The CDR3 is 15 amino acids. Germline-derived CDR1 and CDR2 are SGHDT and YYEEEE. This CDR3 is CASSLVGGSGDTQYF. The CDR3 nucleotides are TGTGCCAGCAGCTTGGTTGGCGGGAGCGGAGATACGCAGTATTTT.

V gene TRBV30 combines with J gene TRBJ1-3; D perhaps matches TRBD1 (5 bases). The CDR3 contains 12 residues. Deletions cut 5 bases from V and 4 bases from J, with 9 bases between. Germline values: CDR1 GTSNPN, CDR2 SVGIG (reference sequence). The CDR3 DNA follows: TGTGCCTGGCAGGGAAGGGGAAACACCATATATTTT. Amino acids: CAWQGRGNTIYF.

V is TRBV4-3 and J is TRBJ1-1; tentatively, D is TRBD1 (6 bases). V lost 1 base and J 1 base, leaving 19 bases between the germline ends. Germline CDR1 LGHNA, CDR2 YSLEER. The CDR3 is 18 amino acids. The CDR3 nucleotides are TGCGCCAGCAGCCAAGCCACGGGACATATTTACGGGAACACTGAAGCTTTCTTT. Protein sequence: CASSQATGHIYGNTEAFF.

The V and J genes are TRBV4-3 and TRBJ2-7; 7 bases match TRBD2. Germline lookup yields CDR1 LGHNA and CDR2 YSLEER. V dropped 0 bases and J dropped 7; count of bases not matched to a gene: 15. The CDR3 is 17 residues long. In DNA form, the CDR3 reads TGCGCCAGCAGCCAAGATGAGGGCGGGAGCCCGCTATGGGAGCAGTACTTC. It encodes CASSQDEGGSPLWEQYF.

The gene calls are TRBV11-3 and TRBJ1-1; 7 nucleotides line up with TRBD1. Trimming removed 4 bases from V and 1 base from J; junction bases left unmatched: 3. The germline V gene has CDR1 SGHNT and CDR2 YENEEA. CDR3 length equals 14 residues. In DNA, the CDR3 is TGTGCCAGCAGCTCAGGACAGGAGAACACTGAAGCTTTCTTT. This sequence encodes CASSSGQENTEAFF.

This clone was seen only once. The genes are TRBV21-1 and TRBJ2-2; the table assigns TRBD2, which was not confirmed against the DNA. TRBV21-1 is deemed a pseudogene. The CDR3 is 16 amino acids. The CDR3, as DNA: TGTGCCAGCAGCAAACTGTCTGACTCGAACACCGGGGAGCTGTTTTTT. Encoded protein: CASSKLSDSNTGELFF.

V and J are TRBV4-1 and TRBJ1-6, with TRBD1 matching 7 bases. Germline V gives CDR1 MGHRA, CDR2 YSYEKL. J lost 7 bases, V lost 4 bases, and 7 bases had no gene match. CDR3 length: 15 amino acids. The CDR3 reads CASSLPQGLNSPLHF. The CDR3, as DNA: TGCGCCAGCAGCCTTCCACAGGGGCTGAATTCACCCCTCCACTTT.

The chain employs TRBV7-2 and TRBJ1-1; weak D call: TRBD1 (6 bases). Germline assignment: CDR1 SGHTA and CDR2 FQGNSA. Trimming took off 5 bases at V and 0 bases at J, with 13 bases between the two ends. The length of the CDR3 is 15 residues. This CDR3 reads CASSPATGLNTEAFF. The DNA for the CDR3 is TGTGCCAGCAGCCCCGCTACAGGGTTGAACACTGAAGCTTTCTTT.

The chain couples TRBV7-2 to TRBJ2-5, with a possible D match to TRBD1 (6 bases). Germline V lookup: CDR1 SGHTA, CDR2 FQGNSA. The CDR3 is 14 residues long. Trimming left V 1 base short and J 5 bases short, with 11 bases between. The CDR3 is CASSLDRAVETQYF. CDR3 coding DNA: TGTGCCAGCAGCTTAGACAGGGCGGTCGAGACCCAGTACTTC.

The rearrangement joins TRBV4-1 to TRBJ1-1; D not certain. Germline loops: CDR1 MGHRA, CDR2 YSYEKL. The CDR3 loop spans 13 amino acids. V was trimmed by 2 bases and J by 1 base, leaving 5 bases between them. CDR3 protein: CASSQSGNTEAFF. The CDR3 nucleotides read TGCGCCAGCAGCCAATCCGGGAACACTGAAGCTTTCTTT.

Remarks on this clone: The same CDR3 is also encoded by other DNA sequences in this sample. The chain joins TRBV18 to TRBJ1-1; TRBD1 agrees at 8 bases. V was clipped by 3 bases and J by 1 base; unmatched bases: 1. Per the germline V gene, CDR1 is KGHSH and CDR2 is LQKENI. CDR3 size: 14 residues. In nucleotides, the CDR3 is TGTGCCAGCTCACCCGACAGGGGGAACACTGAAGCTTTCTTT. It specifies CASSPDRGNTEAFF.

The chain recombines TRBV11-3 with TRBJ2-7, with 7 bases lining up with TRBD1. Looked up from germline, CDR1 is SGHNT and CDR2 is YENEEA. J lost 2 bases, V lost 4 bases, and 11 bases had no gene match. The length of the CDR3 is 16 residues. The CDR3 nucleotides are TGTGCCAGCAGCTCCCAAACAGGGGCGGTCGCCTACGAGCAGTACTTC. Its translation is CASSSQTGAVAYEQYF.

The chain recombines TRBV1 with TRBJ1-1; TRBD1 was called by the table and not checked on the DNA. TRBV1 is listed as a pseudogene. The CDR3 is 17 amino acids. Here the CDR3 reads CTSSQLPFCVASREAFF. The CDR3 DNA reads as TGCACCAGCAGCCAATTGCCCTTTTGCGTGGCGTCCAGGGAAGCTTTCTTT.

V is TRBV6-6 and J is TRBJ1-5; unclear D gene. Germline CDR1 reads MNHNY; CDR2 reads SVGAGI (reference sequence). V lost 1 base and J 6 bases, leaving 10 bases between the germline ends. The CDR3 covers 14 residues. This CDR3 reads CASSYLAGSQPQHF. CDR3 DNA: TGTGCCAGCAGTTACTTGGCCGGGTCTCAGCCCCAGCATTTT.

This chain links TRBV6-5 with TRBJ2-7; 10 positions agree with TRBD2. The CDR3 runs to 14 residues. The germline V gene has CDR1 MNHEY and CDR2 SVGAGI. The V segment lost 8 bases and the J segment 4 bases; nucleotides outside the gene matches: 8. The CDR3 region is CASREREGWYEQYF. The CDR3 DNA is TGTGCCAGCCGGGAGCGGGAGGGGTGGTACGAGCAGTACTTC.

The V call is TRBV28, the J call TRBJ2-7; D not certain. The germline V gene encodes CDR1 MDHEN and CDR2 SYDVKM. The ends were cut back, 4 bases at V and 6 bases at J, with 10 bases in the middle. CDR3 length equals 12 residues. CDR3 loop: CASSWALGEQYF. As DNA, the CDR3 is TGTGCCAGCAGTTGGGCCCTCGGCGAGCAGTACTTC.

The CDR3 here is CASSLLGAGAYGYTF. DNA for the CDR3: TGTGCCAGCAGCTTGCTAGGGGCAGGGGCCTATGGCTACACCTTC. This sequence joins TRBV11-3 and TRBJ1-2, with TRBD1 as a possible D gene (6 bases). The germline V gene encodes CDR1 SGHNT and CDR2 YENEEA. V lost 3 bases and J 4 bases, leaving 15 bases between the germline ends. The CDR3 length is 15 residues.

The rearrangement links TRBV7-9 to TRBJ2-2, with 12 nucleotides matching TRBD2. The germline V gene encodes CDR1 SEHNR and CDR2 FQNEAQ (reference sequence). CDR3 length equals 15 residues. J gave up 2 bases and V 8 bases, and 3 bases lay outside the gene matches. The CDR3 loop is CASLLAGGNTGELFF. The CDR3 DNA reads as TGTGCCAGCCTACTAGCGGGGGGAAACACCGGGGAGCTGTTTTTT.

This chain links TRBV29-1 with TRBJ1-4, with 9 nucleotides matching TRBD1. V shed 3 bases and J 3 bases; nucleotides not matched to a gene: 11. Germline CDR1 SQVTM, CDR2 ANQGSEA. This CDR3 spans 17 amino acids. In nucleotides, the CDR3 is TGCAGCGTTGACGGTTTGGGACAGGGCGGATCTAATGAAAAACTGTTTTTT. This gives the protein CSVDGLGQGGSNEKLFF.

The rearrangement joins TRBV7-9 to TRBJ2-3, with no clear D. In germline, CDR1 is SEHNR, CDR2 FQNEAQ (reference sequence). The V end was cut by 6 bases, the J end by 1 base, with 11 bases between. The CDR3 is 14 residues long. CDR3 nucleotides: TGTGCCAGCAGAGTGTCCTCGGGCACAGATACGCAGTATTTT. The encoded protein is CASRVSSGTDTQYF.

The genes are TRBV2 and TRBJ2-2; 7 bases line up with TRBD2. Germline CDR1 is SNHLY and CDR2 is FYNNEI. After removal of 4 bases from V and 5 bases from J, the junction contained 1 base not matched to a gene. This CDR3 has 13 residues. CDR3 sequence: CASSVGRTGELFF. The DNA for the CDR3 is TGTGCCAGCAGTGTCGGGAGGACCGGGGAGCTGTTTTTT.

The chain has TRBV13 and TRBJ2-2, with 9 bases identical to TRBD1. In germline, CDR1 is PRHDT, CDR2 FYEKMQ (reference sequence). The V gene end was trimmed by 2 bases and the J gene end by 6 bases; junction bases not matched to a gene: 7. CDR3 length: 16 residues. The CDR3 sequence: CASSLSWDRVAGELFF. For the CDR3, the DNA is TGTGCCAGCAGCTTAAGCTGGGACAGGGTGGCCGGGGAGCTGTTTTTT.

The CDR3 region has the DNA TGTGCCAGCAGCCAATTTCGGGGAGATGAGCAGTTCTTC. The encoded protein is CASSQFRGDEQFF. The V call is TRBV5-4, the J call TRBJ2-1, with a weak D call TRBD2 (5 bases). The CDR3 runs to 13 residues. Germline values: CDR1 SGHNT, CDR2 YYREEE (reference sequence). Between the trimmed V and J ends, which lost 4 bases and 8 bases, there was a span of 13 bases.

The chain links TRBV7-2 to TRBJ2-2; TRBD1 matches 8 bases. CDR1 is SGHTA, CDR2 FQGNSA, per germline. The CDR3 runs 21 residues. V was clipped by 0 bases and J by 3 bases; unmatched bases: 18. This CDR3 reads CASSLADRGRFPAAYTGELFF. The CDR3 region has the DNA TGTGCCAGCAGCTTAGCTGACAGGGGCCGGTTCCCAGCGGCGTACACCGGGGAGCTGTTTTTT.

This sequence joins TRBV7-2 and TRBJ1-1; 7 positions agree with TRBD1. Trimming cost V 2 bases and J 4 bases; bases outside gene matches: 4. The CDR3 is 14 amino acids. CDR1 is SGHTA and CDR2 is FQGNSA in the germline V gene. The CDR3 DNA sequence: TGTGCCAGCAGCTTAACCACAGGGGCCACTGAAGCTTTCTTT. It yields the protein CASSLTTGATEAFF.